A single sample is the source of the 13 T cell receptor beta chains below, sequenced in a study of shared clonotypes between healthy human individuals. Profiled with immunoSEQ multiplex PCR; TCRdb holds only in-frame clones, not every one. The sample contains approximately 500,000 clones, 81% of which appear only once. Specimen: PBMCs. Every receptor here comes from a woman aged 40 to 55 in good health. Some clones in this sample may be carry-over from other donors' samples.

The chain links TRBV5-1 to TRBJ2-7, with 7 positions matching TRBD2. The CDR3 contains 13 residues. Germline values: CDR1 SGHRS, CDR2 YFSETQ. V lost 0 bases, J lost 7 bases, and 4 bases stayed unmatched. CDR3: CASSLVGEGEQYF. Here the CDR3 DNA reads TGCGCCAGCAGCTTGGTAGGGGAGGGAGAGCAGTACTTC.

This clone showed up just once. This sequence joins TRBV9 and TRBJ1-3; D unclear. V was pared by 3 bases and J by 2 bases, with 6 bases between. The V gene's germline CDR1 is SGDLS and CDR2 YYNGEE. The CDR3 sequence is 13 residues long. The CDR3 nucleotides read TGTGCCAGCAGCGCATCGACTGGAAACACCATATATTTT. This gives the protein CASSASTGNTIYF.

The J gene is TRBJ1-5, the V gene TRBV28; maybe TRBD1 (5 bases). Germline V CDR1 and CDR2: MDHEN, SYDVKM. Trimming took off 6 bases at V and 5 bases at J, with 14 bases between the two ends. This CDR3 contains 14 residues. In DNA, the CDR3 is TGTGCCAGCAGGGCCAGGGTGAGGGATCAGCCCCAGCATTTT. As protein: CASRARVRDQPQHF.

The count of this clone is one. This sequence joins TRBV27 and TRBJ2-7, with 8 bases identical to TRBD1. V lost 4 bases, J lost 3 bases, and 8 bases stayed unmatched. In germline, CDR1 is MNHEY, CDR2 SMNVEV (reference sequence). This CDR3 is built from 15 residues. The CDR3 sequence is CASSSPGQAIYEQYF. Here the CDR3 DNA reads TGTGCCAGCAGTTCTCCGGGACAGGCAATCTACGAGCAGTACTTC.

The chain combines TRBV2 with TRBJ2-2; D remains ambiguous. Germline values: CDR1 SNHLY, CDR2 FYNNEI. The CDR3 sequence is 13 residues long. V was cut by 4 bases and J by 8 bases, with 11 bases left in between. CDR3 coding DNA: TGTGCCAGCAGTGTGGCCGCCAGGGGGGAGCTGTTTTTT. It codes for CASSVAARGELFF.

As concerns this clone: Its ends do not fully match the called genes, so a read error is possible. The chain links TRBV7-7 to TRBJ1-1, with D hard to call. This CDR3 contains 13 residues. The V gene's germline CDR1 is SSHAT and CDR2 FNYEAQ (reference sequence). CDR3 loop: CASSLDKNTEAFF. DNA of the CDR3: TGTGCTAGCAGCTTAGATAAAAACACTGAAGCTTTCTTT.

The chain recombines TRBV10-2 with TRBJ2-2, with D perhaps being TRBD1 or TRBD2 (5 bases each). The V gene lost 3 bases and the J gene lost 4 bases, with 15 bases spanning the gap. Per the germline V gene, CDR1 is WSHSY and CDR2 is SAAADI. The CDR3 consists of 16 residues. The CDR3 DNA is TGCGCCAGCAGTGACCCCGGATCGAGGGGCACCGGGGAGCTGTTTTTT. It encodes CASSDPGSRGTGELFF.

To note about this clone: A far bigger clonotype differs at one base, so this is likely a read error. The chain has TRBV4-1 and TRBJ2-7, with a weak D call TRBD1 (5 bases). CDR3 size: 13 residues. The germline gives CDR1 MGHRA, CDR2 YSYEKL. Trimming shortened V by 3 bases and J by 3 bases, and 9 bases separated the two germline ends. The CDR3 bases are TGCGCCAGCAGCCATTCAGGGTTCTACGAGCAGTACTTC. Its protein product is CASSHSGFYEQYF.

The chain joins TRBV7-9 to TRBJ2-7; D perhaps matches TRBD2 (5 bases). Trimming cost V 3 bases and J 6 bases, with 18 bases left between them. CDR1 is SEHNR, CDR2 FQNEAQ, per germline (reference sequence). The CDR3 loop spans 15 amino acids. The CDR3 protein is CASSFSQVKAGEQYF. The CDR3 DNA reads TGTGCCAGCAGCTTTAGTCAGGTCAAGGCGGGCGAGCAGTACTTC.

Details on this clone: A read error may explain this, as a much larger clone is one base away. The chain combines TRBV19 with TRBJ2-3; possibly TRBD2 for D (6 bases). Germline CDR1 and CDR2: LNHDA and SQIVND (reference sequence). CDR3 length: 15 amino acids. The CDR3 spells CTSSFGGGGTDTQYF. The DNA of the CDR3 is TGTACCAGTTCCTTCGGGGGAGGTGGCACAGATACGCAGTATTTT.

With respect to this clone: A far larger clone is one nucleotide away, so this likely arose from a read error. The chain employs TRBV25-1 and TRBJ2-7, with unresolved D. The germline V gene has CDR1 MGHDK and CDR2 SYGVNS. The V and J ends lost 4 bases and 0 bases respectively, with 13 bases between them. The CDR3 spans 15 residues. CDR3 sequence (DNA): TGTGCCAGCAGTGGCCCCCCGGAGAACTCCTACGAGCAGTACTTC. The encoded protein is CASSGPPENSYEQYF.

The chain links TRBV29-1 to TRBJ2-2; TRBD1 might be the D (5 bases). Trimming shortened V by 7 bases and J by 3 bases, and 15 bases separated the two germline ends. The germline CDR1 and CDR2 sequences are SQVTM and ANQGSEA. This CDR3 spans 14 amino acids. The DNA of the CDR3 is TGCAGCGCCGCAAGCTCAGGGTACACCGGGGAGCTGTTTTTT. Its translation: CSAASSGYTGELFF.

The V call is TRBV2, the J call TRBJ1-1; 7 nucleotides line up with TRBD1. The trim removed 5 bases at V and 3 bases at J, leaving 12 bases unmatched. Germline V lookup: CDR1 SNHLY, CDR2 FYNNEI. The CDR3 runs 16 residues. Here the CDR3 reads CASSTHPRRGDTEAFF. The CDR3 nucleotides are TGTGCCAGCAGTACCCACCCGCGCAGGGGGGACACTGAAGCTTTCTTT.